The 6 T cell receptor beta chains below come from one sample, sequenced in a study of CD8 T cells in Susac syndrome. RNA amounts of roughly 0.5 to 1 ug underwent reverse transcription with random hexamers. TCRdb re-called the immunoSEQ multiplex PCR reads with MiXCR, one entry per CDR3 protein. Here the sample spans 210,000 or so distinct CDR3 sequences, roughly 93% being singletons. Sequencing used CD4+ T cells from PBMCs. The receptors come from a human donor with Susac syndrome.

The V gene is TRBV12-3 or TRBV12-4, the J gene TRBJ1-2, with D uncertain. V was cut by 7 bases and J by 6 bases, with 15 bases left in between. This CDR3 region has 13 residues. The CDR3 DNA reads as TGTGCCAGCACCATTGGGCCTCGGGATGGCTACACCTTC. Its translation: CASTIGPRDGYTF.

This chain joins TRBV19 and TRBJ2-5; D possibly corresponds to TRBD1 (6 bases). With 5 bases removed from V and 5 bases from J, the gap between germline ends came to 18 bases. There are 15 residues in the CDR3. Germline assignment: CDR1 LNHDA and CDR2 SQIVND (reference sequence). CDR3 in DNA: TGTGCCAGTAGTCCCCGACCGACAGGTGCGGAGACCCAGTACTTC. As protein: CASSPRPTGAETQYF.

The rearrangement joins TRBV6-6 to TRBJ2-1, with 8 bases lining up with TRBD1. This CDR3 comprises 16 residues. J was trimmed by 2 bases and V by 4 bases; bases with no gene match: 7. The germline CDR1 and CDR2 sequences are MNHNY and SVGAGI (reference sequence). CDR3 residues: CASSSPGQATYNEQFF. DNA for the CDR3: TGTGCCAGCAGTTCCCCGGGACAGGCGACCTACAATGAGCAGTTCTTC.

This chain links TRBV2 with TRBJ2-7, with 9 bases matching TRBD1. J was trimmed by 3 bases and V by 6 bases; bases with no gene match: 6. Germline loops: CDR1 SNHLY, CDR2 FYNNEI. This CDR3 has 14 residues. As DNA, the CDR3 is TGTGCCAGCAGAGACAGGGGGTTTAACTACGAGCAGTACTTC. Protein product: CASRDRGFNYEQYF. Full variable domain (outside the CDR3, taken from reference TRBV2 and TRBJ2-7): EPEVTQTPSHQVTQMGQEVILRCVPISNHLYFYWYRQILGQKVEFLVSFYNNEISEKSEIFDDQFSVERPDGSNFTLKIRSTKLEDSAMYFCASRDRGFNYEQYFGPGTRLTVT.

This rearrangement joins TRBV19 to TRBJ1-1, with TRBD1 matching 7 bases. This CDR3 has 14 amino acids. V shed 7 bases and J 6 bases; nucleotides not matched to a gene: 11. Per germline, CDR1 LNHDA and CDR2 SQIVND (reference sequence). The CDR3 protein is CASNVGRGMAEAFF. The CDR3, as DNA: TGTGCCAGTAACGTCGGCAGGGGGATGGCTGAAGCTTTCTTT.

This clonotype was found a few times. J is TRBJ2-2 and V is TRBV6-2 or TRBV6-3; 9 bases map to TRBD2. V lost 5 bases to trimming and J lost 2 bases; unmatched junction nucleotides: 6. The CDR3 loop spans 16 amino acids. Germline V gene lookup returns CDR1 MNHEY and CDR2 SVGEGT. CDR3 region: CASSLRGGVNTGELFF. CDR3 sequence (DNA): TGTGCCAGCAGTCTGCGGGGGGGGGTCAACACCGGGGAGCTGTTTTTT.